The 24 T cell receptor beta chains in this list originate from one sample, sequenced in a study of T cell clones after liver transplantation. Measured with immunoSEQ multiplex PCR; TCRdb has only the in-frame clones, and not every one. The data hold approximately 6,400 clones, with 60% to 80% observed a single time. The source material was CD8+ T cells from blood, sampled 45 to 46 months after liver transplant. These receptors all come from a human patient who received a liver transplant. These T cells may partly come from the graft donor.

This clone was observed a handful of times. This chain links TRBV4-1 with TRBJ2-7; 11 nucleotides match TRBD2. CDR1 is MGHRA and CDR2 is YSYEKL in the germline V gene. After removal of 4 bases from V and 0 bases from J, the junction contained 2 bases not matched to a gene. The CDR3 runs to 15 residues. CDR3 DNA: TGCGCCAGCAGCCTAGCGGGAGGGGCCTCCTACGAGCAGTACTTC. It yields the protein CASSLAGGASYEQYF.

This sequence joins TRBV27 and TRBJ2-7; 9 bases are a match to TRBD2. Germline CDR1 and CDR2: MNHEY and SMNVEV (reference sequence). CDR3 length equals 16 residues. V trimming: 3 bases; J trimming: 1 base; junction bases outside the gene matches: 7. In DNA, the CDR3 is TGTGCCAGCAGTTTCTCCGGGACTAGCTTTTCCTACGAGCAGTACTTC. Translated: CASSFSGTSFSYEQYF.

V is TRBV29-1 and J is TRBJ2-1; D gene uncertain. Per germline, CDR1 SQVTM and CDR2 ANQGSEA. The germline V and J ends were trimmed by 6 bases and 5 bases, with 14 bases remaining between them. This CDR3 contains 13 residues. CDR3 nucleotide sequence: TGCAGCGTCCCCCGGATGCCGGACAATGAGCAGTTCTTC. Amino acids: CSVPRMPDNEQFF.

This clone was detected only a few times. The J gene is TRBJ2-5, the V gene TRBV5-1; 10 bases line up with TRBD1. Germline V gene sequence: CDR1 SGHRS, CDR2 YFSETQ. The CDR3 extends over 19 amino acids. The V and J ends lost 4 bases and 5 bases, in that order; junction bases with no gene match: 20. The CDR3 DNA sequence: TGCGCCAGCAGCCCCCAAATGTTCTTCGGGACAGGGGTCCGGGAGACCCAGTACTTC. It yields the protein CASSPQMFFGTGVRETQYF.

This rearrangement joins TRBV5-4 to TRBJ2-7, with 13 nucleotides matching TRBD2. There are 17 residues in the CDR3. The V gene's germline CDR1 is SGHNT and CDR2 YYREEE (reference sequence). J was trimmed by 4 bases and V by 3 bases; bases with no gene match: 10. CDR3 nucleotide sequence: TGTGCCAGCAGCTGGTGGACTAGCGGGAGATTGGTGTACGAGCAGTACTTC. Amino acids: CASSWWTSGRLVYEQYF.

V and J are TRBV9 and TRBJ2-7, with 8 positions matching TRBD2. This CDR3 is 13 amino acids long. Germline CDR1 reads SGDLS; CDR2 reads YYNGEE. The trim removed 7 bases at V and 6 bases at J, leaving 9 bases unmatched. CDR3 bases: TGTGCCAGCCCGGGGGGGGCCCTCTGCGAGCAGTACTTC. Amino acids: CASPGGALCEQYF.

The chain combines TRBV19 with TRBJ2-1, with no clear D. The V end was cut by 5 bases, the J end by 0 bases, with 17 bases between. The CDR3 extends over 17 amino acids. CDR1 LNHDA and CDR2 SQIVND come from the germline V gene (reference sequence). CDR3 sequence: CASSPGVQPSSYNEQFF. CDR3 nucleotides: TGTGCCAGTAGTCCTGGGGTCCAGCCGAGCTCCTACAATGAGCAGTTCTTC. Supplemented by reference TRBV19 and TRBJ2-1, the full variable domain reads DGGITQSPKYLFRKEGQNVTLSCEQNLNHDAMYWYRQDPGQGLRLIYYSQIVNDFQKGDIAEGYSVSREKKESFPLTVTSAQKNPTAFYLCASSPGVQPSSYNEQFFGPGTRLTVL.

This clone was observed a few times. The chain uses TRBV4-1 and TRBJ1-1, with TRBD1 matching 9 bases. V trimming: 0 bases; J trimming: 6 bases; junction bases outside the gene matches: 5. This CDR3 is built from 15 residues. Germline-derived CDR1 and CDR2 are MGHRA and YSYEKL. The DNA for the CDR3 is TGCGCCAGCAGCCAAGATATGGGACAGGGCTCTGAAGCTTTCTTT. It specifies CASSQDMGQGSEAFF.

V usage is TRBV27 and J usage is TRBJ2-1; tentatively, D is TRBD1 or TRBD2 (6 bases each). CDR1 and CDR2 (germline): MNHEY, SMNVEV (reference sequence). The V and J ends lost 10 bases and 3 bases respectively, with 22 bases between them. The CDR3 has 16 amino acids. This CDR3 is CATHYRGTWDYNEQFF. CDR3 sequence (DNA): TGTGCCACCCACTATAGGGGGACTTGGGACTACAATGAGCAGTTCTTC.

This clone was seen a single time. The CDR3 reads CASKERGHGEQYF. CDR3 DNA sequence: TGTGCCAGCAAAGAAAGGGGGCACGGCGAGCAGTACTTC. The V call is TRBV28, the J call TRBJ2-7; 7 bases are shared with TRBD1. Germline V gene lookup returns CDR1 MDHEN and CDR2 SYDVKM. The J segment lost 6 bases and the V segment lost 7 bases, leaving 9 bases of the junction unmatched. The CDR3 totals 13 residues.

This clone came up once. This chain joins TRBV4-1 and TRBJ1-5, with TRBD1 as a possible D gene (5 bases). V was pared by 1 base and J by 1 base, with 11 bases between. Germline V gene data show CDR1 as MGHRA and CDR2 as YSYEKL. The CDR3 extends over 16 amino acids. The CDR3 protein is CASSQGGKMSNQPQHF. In DNA, the CDR3 is TGCGCCAGCAGCCAAGGGGGGAAAATGAGCAATCAGCCCCAGCATTTT.

V usage is TRBV4-1 and J usage is TRBJ2-2; 9 positions match TRBD1. V lost 5 bases, J lost 6 bases, and 13 bases stayed unmatched. CDR1 is MGHRA, CDR2 YSYEKL, per germline. The CDR3 runs 17 residues. CDR3: CASSWRARDREAGELFF. Written as DNA, the CDR3 is TGCGCCAGCAGCTGGAGGGCACGGGACAGGGAGGCCGGGGAGCTGTTTTTT.

V and J are TRBV27 and TRBJ1-1; D may be TRBD1 (5 bases). CDR1 and CDR2 (germline): MNHEY, SMNVEV (reference sequence). There are 14 residues in the CDR3. Trimming removed 3 bases from V and 1 base from J, with 9 bases in between. In DNA, the CDR3 is TGTGCCAGCAGTTTCAGGCAGGGGAACACTGAAGCTTTCTTT. Translation gives CASSFRQGNTEAFF.

This chain links TRBV28 with TRBJ1-2; 7 nucleotides line up with TRBD1. Germline V lookup: CDR1 MDHEN, CDR2 SYDVKM. V gave up 1 base and J gave up 6 bases; unmatched junction bases: 8. The CDR3 is 15 residues long. Here the CDR3 reads CASSLFVEGADGYTF. CDR3 nucleotides: TGTGCCAGCAGTTTATTTGTTGAGGGGGCTGATGGCTACACCTTC.

This clone was seen only a few times. V and J are TRBV28 and TRBJ2-2, with 8 bases lining up with TRBD2. Germline CDR1 reads MDHEN; CDR2 reads SYDVKM. The junction had 4 bases not matched to a gene; V was cut back by 5 bases and J by 5 bases. The CDR3 runs to 14 residues. For the CDR3, the DNA is TGTGCCAGCAGTATCCCGGGGGGGACCGGGGAGCTGTTTTTT. It encodes CASSIPGGTGELFF. The whole variable domain, filled in from reference TRBV28 and TRBJ2-2, reads DVKVTQSSRYLVKRTGEKVFLECVQDMDHENMFWYRQDPGLGLRLIYFSYDVKMKEKGDIPEGYSVSREKKERFSLILESASTNQTSMYLCASSIPGGTGELFFGEGSRLTVL.

The rearrangement links TRBV28 to TRBJ1-4; 8 bases line up with TRBD1. Germline V gives CDR1 MDHEN, CDR2 SYDVKM. V trimming: 5 bases; J trimming: 5 bases; junction bases outside the gene matches: 7. The CDR3 runs to 15 residues. The CDR3 nucleotides are TGTGCCAGCAGTGCGGACAGGGAGGTGAATGAAAAACTGTTTTTT. As protein: CASSADREVNEKLFF.

V gene TRBV7-9 combines with J gene TRBJ1-2, with a possible D match to TRBD1 (5 bases). In germline, CDR1 is SEHNR, CDR2 FQNEAQ (reference sequence). The CDR3 runs 14 residues. V was cut by 5 bases and J by 4 bases, with 14 bases left in between. The CDR3 coding sequence is TGTGCCAGCAGCCCCACGGGACGTGCCTATGGCTACACCTTC. Residues: CASSPTGRAYGYTF.

The rearrangement joins TRBV30 to TRBJ1-1; 7 bases are a match to TRBD1. J lost 5 bases, V lost 4 bases, and 10 bases had no gene match. CDR3 length: 14 amino acids. Germline values: CDR1 GTSNPN, CDR2 SVGIG (reference sequence). The DNA of the CDR3 is TGTGCCTGGACACAGGGGACCTCGAGAACTGAAGCTTTCTTT. It specifies CAWTQGTSRTEAFF.

DNA for the CDR3: TGCGCCAGCAAACCTTACGACGGTAGCAATCAGCCCCAGCATTTT. This translates into CASKPYDGSNQPQHF. The chain links TRBV5-1 to TRBJ1-5; D not resolved. Germline CDR1 reads SGHRS; CDR2 reads YFSETQ. The CDR3 loop spans 15 amino acids. Trimming left V 6 bases short and J 0 bases short, with 13 bases between. The full variable domain, completed using reference TRBV5-1 and TRBJ1-5, is KAGVTQTPRYLIKTRGQQVTLSCSPISGHRSVSWYQQTPGQGLQFLFEYFSETQRNKGNFPGRFSGRQFSNSRSEMNVSTLELGDSALYLCASKPYDGSNQPQHFGDGTRLSIL.

This clone was detected a few times. V usage is TRBV9 and J usage is TRBJ2-7; a weak D match, TRBD1 (6 bases). Looked up from germline, CDR1 is SGDLS and CDR2 is YYNGEE. CDR3 length: 14 residues. The V and J ends lost 3 bases and 2 bases respectively, with 12 bases between them. The CDR3 nucleotides read TGTGCCAGCAGCGAGGGGGACGTAGCCTACGAGCAGTACTTC. Amino acid sequence: CASSEGDVAYEQYF.

The chain employs TRBV9 and TRBJ2-7, with 7 nucleotides matching TRBD1. This CDR3 comprises 14 residues. Germline CDR1 SGDLS, CDR2 YYNGEE. Germline trimming cut 4 bases from V and 2 bases from J; bases unmatched to any gene: 6. DNA for the CDR3: TGTGCCAGCAGCCGGGGACAGACCCCCTACGAGCAGTACTTC. Translated, it gives CASSRGQTPYEQYF. Combining the CDR3 with reference TRBV9 and TRBJ2-7 gives the whole variable domain DSGVTQTPKHLITATGQRVTLRCSPRSGDLSVYWYQQSLDQGLQFLIQYYNGEERAKGNILERFSAQQFPDLHSELNLSSLELGDSALYFCASSRGQTPYEQYFGPGTRLTVT.

This clone was found once. The chain has TRBV28 and TRBJ2-7; maybe TRBD2 (6 bases). CDR1 MDHEN and CDR2 SYDVKM come from the germline V gene. The CDR3 covers 13 residues. The ends were cut back, 4 bases at V and 1 base at J, with 8 bases in the middle. The CDR3 nucleotides read TGTGCCAGCAGTTGGGGGGAGTCCTACGAGCAGTACTTC. Translating it yields CASSWGESYEQYF.

The chain is built from TRBV2 and TRBJ1-1, with a possible D match to TRBD1 (6 bases). CDR1 is SNHLY, CDR2 FYNNEI, per germline. The CDR3 length is 12 residues. The V gene lost 9 bases and the J gene lost 5 bases, with 13 bases spanning the gap. CDR3 in DNA: TGTGCCAGGGGGGGCGGGTGGACTGAAGCTTTCTTT. Translated, it gives CARGGGWTEAFF.

This clone was seen a single time. The chain has TRBV2 and TRBJ2-3, with TRBD2 as a possible D gene (6 bases). CDR3 length equals 14 residues. Germline V CDR1 and CDR2: SNHLY, FYNNEI. Trimming removed 9 bases from V and 2 bases from J, with 15 bases in between. The CDR3 DNA is TGTGCCAGGAGGCTCGGGACTTTCACAGATACGCAGTATTTT. Translation: CARRLGTFTDTQYF. Drawing the rest from reference TRBV2 and TRBJ2-3, the complete variable domain is EPEVTQTPSHQVTQMGQEVILRCVPISNHLYFYWYRQILGQKVEFLVSFYNNEISEKSEIFDDQFSVERPDGSNFTLKIRSTKLEDSAMYFCARRLGTFTDTQYFGPGTRLTVL.